This TCR beta chain was profiled in a study of cytomegalovirus exposure and HLA in healthy donors. Germline CDR1 SQVTM, CDR2 ANQGSEA. The J segment lost 1 base and the V segment lost 8 bases, leaving 7 bases of the junction unmatched. The CDR3 totals 14 residues. Study-level points and caveats: The study reported that TCR beta sequences accurately predicted HLA-A and HLA-B alleles in most subjects.

A multiplex PCR was run with 60 Vbeta primers and 13 Jbeta primers. TCRdb's table, derived via immunoSEQ multiplex PCR, lists solely in-frame clones and lacks some. The sample lists some 90,000 clones; around 75% were seen once. A word on this clone: As yet, its antigen is unknown.

Sequencing used PBMCs. This TCR was sampled from a man between 40 and 49 years old in good health and CMV-seronegative. V and J are TRBV29-1 and TRBJ2-2, with 7 bases that match TRBD1. The CDR3 here is CSSRTGENTGELFF. In DNA, the CDR3 is TGCAGCAGTAGGACAGGAGAGAACACCGGGGAGCTGTTTTTT.